The 11 T cell receptor beta chains listed next were all sequenced from one sample in a study of CD8 T cells in Susac syndrome. RNA in amounts of roughly 0.5 to 1 ug was reverse transcribed with random hexamers. TCRdb re-called the immunoSEQ multiplex PCR reads through MiXCR, storing one row per CDR3 protein. The sample includes nearly 200,000 distinct CDR3 sequences, about 95% of them seen just once. Sequencing was done on a sample of CD4+ T cells from PBMCs. The receptors shown here come from a human donor with multiple sclerosis.

The chain combines TRBV19 with TRBJ2-1, with 15 bases matching TRBD2. The length of the CDR3 is 17 residues. Germline CDR1 reads LNHDA; CDR2 reads SQIVND (reference sequence). Unmatched junction bases numbered 10, after V lost 5 bases and J lost 8 bases. The CDR3 nucleotides are TGTGCCAGTAGTGTTGGACTAGCGGGGGGGTTTAGGGATGAGCAGTTCTTC. This codes for CASSVGLAGGFRDEQFF.

The chain joins TRBV2 to TRBJ2-7, with 8 bases matching TRBD2. V shed 4 bases and J 5 bases; nucleotides not matched to a gene: 7. The CDR3 contains 14 residues. From germline, CDR1 is SNHLY and CDR2 FYNNEI. The CDR3 DNA sequence: TGTGCCAGCAGTGTAGCGGGAAGAAAGGACGAGCAGTACTTC. Its protein is CASSVAGRKDEQYF.

The CDR3 spells CASSPWNEQFF. The CDR3 DNA reads as TGCGCCAGCAGTCCGTGGAATGAGCAGTTCTTC. This sequence joins TRBV23-1 and TRBJ2-1; no reliable D call. TRBV23-1 belongs to the ORF category, with a function that is uncertain. V dropped 4 bases and J dropped 7 bases, with 5 bases sitting between them. The CDR3 totals 11 residues.

The rearrangement uses TRBV20-1 and TRBJ2-5, with TRBD1 as a possible D gene (5 bases). The CDR3 is 13 amino acids. With 5 bases removed from V and 5 bases from J, the gap between germline ends came to 15 bases. The germline gives CDR1 DFQATT, CDR2 SNEGSKA (reference sequence). The CDR3 DNA follows: TGCAGTGCTCCTCCCCCAGGGTGGGAGACCCAGTACTTC. Translating it yields CSAPPPGWETQYF.

The gene calls are TRBV19 and TRBJ2-7; possibly TRBD1 for D (5 bases). The CDR3 contains 13 residues. Looked up from germline, CDR1 is LNHDA and CDR2 is SQIVND (reference sequence). V dropped 6 bases and J dropped 3 bases, with 12 bases sitting between them. The CDR3 region has the DNA TGTGCCAGTAGCCCAGGGCGCGACTACGAGCAGTACTTC. The encoded protein is CASSPGRDYEQYF.

The rearrangement uses TRBV30 and TRBJ2-1; the D gene is possibly TRBD1 (5 bases). Deletions cut 6 bases from V and 3 bases from J, with 12 bases between. The CDR3 sequence is 13 residues long. Germline V CDR1 and CDR2: GTSNPN, SVGIG (reference sequence). The CDR3 spells CACQRGDYNEQFF. CDR3 DNA sequence: TGTGCCTGCCAAAGGGGCGACTACAATGAGCAGTTCTTC.

The chain uses TRBV7-9 and TRBJ1-1; maybe TRBD1 (5 bases). Germline CDR1 reads SEHNR; CDR2 reads FQNEAQ (reference sequence). Trimming shortened V by 8 bases and J by 10 bases, and 17 bases separated the two germline ends. The CDR3 runs 12 residues. This CDR3 is CASVSTGDVAFF. In nucleotides, the CDR3 is TGTGCCAGCGTTTCTACAGGCGACGTAGCTTTCTTT. Full variable domain (missing parts from reference TRBV7-9 and TRBJ1-1): DTGVSQNPRHKITKRGQNVTFRCDPISEHNRLYWYRQTLGQGPEFLTYFQNEAQLEKSRLLSDRFSAERPKGSFSTLEIQRTEQGDSAMYLCASVSTGDVAFFGQGTRLTVV.

This sequence joins TRBV15 and TRBJ1-4; the D gene is possibly TRBD1 (5 bases). The CDR3 is 15 amino acids. Trimming cost V 0 bases and J 3 bases, with 8 bases left between them. Germline CDR1 LNHNV, CDR2 YYDKDF (reference sequence). The CDR3 DNA is TGTGCCACCAGCAGAGATAACAGGTCTAATGAAAAACTGTTTTTT. This sequence encodes CATSRDNRSNEKLFF.

The V call is TRBV20-1, the J call TRBJ2-5, with D possibly being TRBD2 (6 bases). The CDR3 is 14 residues long. From germline, CDR1 is DFQATT and CDR2 SNEGSKA (reference sequence). Trimming left V 3 bases short and J 2 bases short, with 13 bases between. The CDR3 region has the DNA TGCAGTGCTAGGAACCGACGGGGGCAAGAGACCCAGTACTTC. Protein sequence: CSARNRRGQETQYF.

The rearrangement uses TRBV20-1 and TRBJ2-2; D perhaps matches TRBD1 (6 bases). V was clipped by 1 base and J by 5 bases, with 17 bases between them. The CDR3 sequence is 16 residues long. CDR1 is DFQATT and CDR2 is SNEGSKA in the germline V gene (reference sequence). The CDR3 loop reads CSARGSGHPRTGELFF. CDR3 DNA: TGCAGTGCTAGAGGATCGGGACACCCGCGGACCGGGGAGCTGTTTTTT.

This chain links TRBV19 with TRBJ2-3; D is perhaps TRBD2 (5 bases). The CDR3 covers 15 residues. Trimming left V 4 bases short and J 2 bases short, with 13 bases between. Germline V CDR1 and CDR2: LNHDA, SQIVND (reference sequence). The CDR3 coding sequence is TGTGCCAGTAGTACCGGGGAGACATCCACAGATACGCAGTATTTT. Translating it yields CASSTGETSTDTQYF.